A single sample is the source of the 17 T cell receptor beta chains below, sequenced in a study of T cells in Graves' hyperthyroidism and ophthalmopathy. From RNA transcripts, TCR beta CDR3 regions were amplified. RT-PCR in the first round (using the HTBI primer set) targeted the TCR CDR3. TCRdb reprocessed the multiplex PCR reads with MiXCR, giving one entry per CDR3 protein. The sample lists about 700,000 distinct CDR3 sequences, around 15% occurring once. The sequenced material came from blood. The receptors originated from a young woman with Graves' hyperthyroidism.

This chain links TRBV6-5 with TRBJ2-7; D is possibly TRBD1 (6 bases). The CDR3 is 14 amino acids. Deletions cut 2 bases from V and 1 base from J, with 9 bases between. Germline V gene lookup returns CDR1 MNHEY and CDR2 SVGAGI. CDR3 loop: CASSYRQASYEQYF. In DNA, the CDR3 is TGTGCCAGCAGTTACCGACAGGCGTCCTACGAGCAGTACTTC.

The J gene is TRBJ2-1, the V gene TRBV19, with 7 bases that match TRBD1. Trimming cost V 3 bases and J 0 bases; bases outside gene matches: 2. CDR1 LNHDA and CDR2 SQIVND come from the germline V gene (reference sequence). This CDR3 has 15 residues. In DNA form, the CDR3 reads TGTGCCAGTAGTATTGACAGGGCCTCCTACAATGAGCAGTTCTTC. This translates into CASSIDRASYNEQFF.

This clonotype was found many times. This chain connects TRBV20-1 to TRBJ2-7, with 9 bases that match TRBD2. CDR1 and CDR2 (germline): DFQATT, SNEGSKA (reference sequence). This CDR3 region has 15 residues. V lost 5 bases to trimming and J lost 7 bases; unmatched junction nucleotides: 15. The CDR3 reads CSAPKGGAGGNEQYF. The CDR3 region has the DNA TGCAGTGCTCCTAAAGGGGGAGCGGGAGGAAATGAGCAGTACTTC.

V is TRBV7-9 and J is TRBJ2-1; tentative D call: TRBD2 (6 bases). The CDR3 runs 16 residues. V dropped 5 bases and J dropped 8 bases, with 22 bases sitting between them. The germline CDR1 and CDR2 sequences are SEHNR and FQNEAQ (reference sequence). The CDR3 loop reads CASSPKMTRGKDEQFF. The CDR3 DNA reads TGTGCCAGCAGCCCGAAGATGACTAGAGGAAAGGATGAGCAGTTCTTC.

This clonotype was detected ten times or more. This rearrangement joins TRBV7-2 to TRBJ1-1; weak D call: TRBD1 (6 bases). This CDR3 comprises 13 residues. V was clipped by 5 bases and J by 5 bases, with 12 bases between them. Germline V lookup: CDR1 SGHTA, CDR2 FQGNSA. The CDR3 protein is CASSDKGGTEAFF. Written as DNA, the CDR3 is TGTGCCAGCAGCGACAAGGGGGGGACTGAAGCTTTCTTT.

This clonotype occurred many times. This chain connects TRBV27 to TRBJ2-5, with D tentatively TRBD2 (5 bases). The CDR3 sequence is 13 residues long. The germline CDR1 and CDR2 sequences are MNHEY and SMNVEV (reference sequence). The V gene lost 5 bases and the J gene lost 7 bases, with 14 bases spanning the gap. Written as DNA, the CDR3 is TGTGCCAGCAGTGCCCTCCTAGAGGGGACCCAGTACTTC. Protein: CASSALLEGTQYF.

This clonotype was observed a few times. This rearrangement joins TRBV5-5 to TRBJ2-7, with D perhaps matching TRBD2 (5 bases). Germline CDR1 and CDR2: SGHKS and YYEKEE (reference sequence). The V and J ends lost 0 bases and 2 bases respectively, with 12 bases between them. The CDR3 runs 15 residues. The CDR3 DNA sequence: TGTGCCAGCAGCTTGGGGGTTAGCGAGACCTACGAGCAGTACTTC. Translating it yields CASSLGVSETYEQYF.

This clonotype showed up many times. This chain connects TRBV13 to TRBJ2-1; 7 bases fit TRBD2. CDR1 and CDR2 (germline): PRHDT, FYEKMQ (reference sequence). Losses at the gene ends were 0 bases for V and 7 bases for J; bases not matched to a gene: 12. The CDR3 length is 17 residues. The CDR3 nucleotides read TGTGCCAGCAGCTTAGGGGTAGGTTCCAGCGGGATTAATGAGCAGTTCTTC. It codes for CASSLGVGSSGINEQFF.

This clonotype was detected ten times or more. The rearrangement joins TRBV2 to TRBJ1-3, with D unresolved. V was cut by 3 bases and J by 7 bases, with 16 bases left in between. The CDR3 length is 15 residues. CDR1 and CDR2 from the germline V gene are SNHLY and FYNNEI. CDR3 nucleotide sequence: TGTGCCAGCAGTGATATGAGCGGTAGTGGGAACACCATATATTTT. This encodes CASSDMSGSGNTIYF. The full variable domain, in which reference TRBV2 and TRBJ1-3 provide the parts outside the CDR3, is EPEVTQTPSHQVTQMGQEVILRCVPISNHLYFYWYRQILGQKVEFLVSFYNNEISEKSEIFDDQFSVERPDGSNFTLKIRSTKLEDSAMYFCASSDMSGSGNTIYFGEGSWLTVV.

This clonotype was counted only a few times. CDR3 in amino acids: CSARLPRQTYEQYF. The CDR3 nucleotides are TGCAGTGCTAGACTTCCCAGACAGACCTACGAGCAGTACTTC. V is TRBV20-1 and J is TRBJ2-7; a possible D gene is TRBD1 (5 bases). The length of the CDR3 is 14 residues. Germline CDR1 DFQATT, CDR2 SNEGSKA (reference sequence). Trimming took 2 bases from V and 2 from J, leaving 13 bases between them.

This clonotype was counted between two and nine times. The CDR3 reads CASSYSITGPYEQYF. The DNA of the CDR3 is TGTGCCAGCAGTTACTCGATAACAGGGCCCTACGAGCAGTACTTC. This chain joins TRBV6-6 and TRBJ2-7, with a tentative D call TRBD1 (6 bases). The CDR3 length is 15 residues. Germline V gene sequence: CDR1 MNHNY, CDR2 SVGAGI (reference sequence). The V gene lost 0 bases and the J gene lost 2 bases, with 11 bases spanning the gap.

This clonotype was picked up many times. The chain recombines TRBV5-5 with TRBJ1-3, with 7 positions matching TRBD1. The junction had 7 bases not matched to a gene; V was cut back by 4 bases and J by 3 bases. The CDR3 contains 15 residues. The germline CDR1 and CDR2 sequences are SGHKS and YYEKEE (reference sequence). The DNA for the CDR3 is TGTGCCAGCAGCGGGAGACAGGGTGGTGGAAACACCATATATTTT. Encoded protein: CASSGRQGGGNTIYF.

The V call is TRBV18, the J call TRBJ2-2, with TRBD2 identical over 8 bases. CDR3 length: 17 residues. CDR1 and CDR2 (germline): KGHSH, LQKENI. Germline trimming cut 4 bases from V and 4 bases from J; bases unmatched to any gene: 11. The CDR3 is CASSLSAGLAGTGELFF. The CDR3 DNA reads TGTGCCAGCTCACTATCCGCAGGACTAGCAGGCACCGGGGAGCTGTTTTTT. Full variable domain (outside the CDR3, taken from reference TRBV18 and TRBJ2-2): NAGVMQNPRHLVRRRGQEARLRCSPMKGHSHVYWYRQLPEEGLKFMVYLQKENIIDESGMPKERFSAEFPKEGPSILRIQQVVRGDSAAYFCASSLSAGLAGTGELFFGEGSRLTVL.

On this clonotype: Just one base apart from a much larger clone, this may be a read error. V gene TRBV13 combines with J gene TRBJ2-7; D call uncertain. Germline CDR1 PRHDT, CDR2 FYEKMQ (reference sequence). The CDR3 extends over 12 amino acids. V lost 6 bases, J lost 0 bases, and 6 bases lay in between. CDR3 residues: CASSILSYEQYF. In DNA, the CDR3 is TGTGCCAGCAGTATCCTCTCCTACGAGCAGTACTTC. The full variable domain, with the rest looked up from reference TRBV13 and TRBJ2-7, is AAGVIQSPRHLIKEKRETATLKCYPIPRHDTVYWYQQGPGQDPQFLISFYEKMQSDKGSIPDRFSAQQFSDYHSELNMSSLELGDSALYFCASSILSYEQYFGPGTRLTVT.

Worth noting for this clonotype: This may stem from a read error, because a much larger clone lies one nucleotide away. V gene TRBV7-2 combines with J gene TRBJ2-1; D is unclear. Per germline, CDR1 SGHTA and CDR2 FQGNSA. This CDR3 is built from 13 residues. CDR3 sequence: CASSSRSYNERFF. CDR3 in DNA: TGTGCCAGCAGCTCCAGGTCCTACAATGAGCGGTTCTTC.

This clonotype was counted at least ten times. V gene TRBV18 combines with J gene TRBJ1-1; weak D call: TRBD1 (5 bases). From germline, CDR1 is KGHSH and CDR2 LQKENI. Between the trimmed V and J ends, which lost 1 base and 7 bases, there was a span of 7 bases. The CDR3 spans 12 residues. For the CDR3, the DNA is TGTGCCAGCTCACCACGACAGAATGAAGCTTTCTTT. This sequence encodes CASSPRQNEAFF.

This clonotype came up a few times. This chain connects TRBV30 to TRBJ2-1; D not resolved. The CDR3 consists of 16 residues. Germline-derived CDR1 and CDR2 are GTSNPN and SVGIG (reference sequence). The V end was cut by 1 base, the J end by 2 bases, with 15 bases between. The CDR3 spells CAWSEVLGAAYNEQFF. The CDR3, as DNA: TGTGCCTGGAGTGAGGTTCTAGGAGCCGCCTACAATGAGCAGTTCTTC.